The T cell receptor (beta chain) under discussion was sequenced for a study of graft-versus-host responses after intestinal transplantation. Overall study: Every one of the recipients received anti-thymocyte globulin induction and afterwards took tacrolimus and steroids for roughly three years. Overall study findings and caveats: Subjects displaying graft-donor T cell macrochimerism possessed elevated graft-versus-host to host-versus-graft clonal ratios inside allografts. GvH clones surfaced in recipient marrow, some emerging earlier in ileum or blood.

CDR1 and CDR2 from the germline V gene are GTSNPN and SVGIG (reference sequence). Trimming took off 5 bases at V and 2 bases at J, with 15 bases between the two ends. CDR3 length equals 14 residues. A word on this clone: Its specificity is not known.

Assay: immunoSEQ multiplex PCR; the TCRdb copy retains only in-frame clones and omits some. The table records approximately 90,000 clones, roughly 80% of them present only once. This receptor was identified in a human donor who received an intestinal transplant. The material sequenced was unstimulated CD4+ T cells sorted from spleen or lymph node cells, taken before intestinal transplant. This sequence joins TRBV30 and TRBJ2-5, with D possibly TRBD2 on 5 matching bases. The CDR3 loop reads CAWGRGADQETQYF. For the CDR3, the DNA is TGTGCCTGGGGCAGAGGAGCGGATCAAGAGACCCAGTACTTC.